The rows below give T cell receptor beta chains drawn from one sample of a study of cytomegalovirus exposure and HLA in healthy donors. Only in-frame clones appear in the TCRdb table, and some are missing; sequencing was by immunoSEQ multiplex PCR. The profile covers 100,000 to 150,000 clones, with roughly four fifths appearing a single time and roughly 1.1% taken by the ten largest. Sequencing was performed on PBMCs. The origin of the receptors is a boy under 18 in good health and CMV-seronegative. The CDR3 runs from the conserved cysteine through the conserved F or W. Fields, in order: CDR3 DNA, CDR3 protein, J gene, D gene, V gene, clone size. A D gene is named only where the DNA matches it firmly. Rows give clone size only sometimes, using once, few, many, or a class for an expanded clone.

TGTGCCAGCAGTTACATAGAAAGTTCTCTCTACAATGAGCAGTTCTTC | CASSYIESSLYNEQFF | TRBJ2-1 | . | TRBV6-5 | .
TGTGCCAGCAGCGAGGGACTTCCGCTGGACACCGGGGAGCTGTTTTTT | CASSEGLPLDTGELFF | TRBJ2-2 | . | TRBV5-6 | few
TGTGCCAGCAGCTTAGTGCCTAGCGGGATATACGAGCAGTACTTC | CASSLVPSGIYEQYF | TRBJ2-7 | TRBD2 | TRBV7-2 | .
TGTGCCAGCAGTTACGGTGGGTCAGGGGGCACAGATACGCAGTATTTT | CASSYGGSGGTDTQYF | TRBJ2-3 | . | TRBV6-5 | .
TGCGCCAGCAGCCAAGATTTGAGGGTTGGAGGGGAAGCTTTCTTT | CASSQDLRVGGEAFF | TRBJ1-1 | . | TRBV4-1 | few
TGTGCCAGCAGCTCCGGGACCGGGACTAGCACAGATACGCAGTATTTT | CASSSGTGTSTDTQYF | TRBJ2-3 | . | TRBV7-8 | .
TGCGCCAGCAGCGGTGCCCCAGGGGGCGCGGGCGGCTACACCTTC | CASSGAPGGAGGYTF | TRBJ1-2 | TRBD1 | TRBV5-1 | .
TGCGCCAGCAGCCAAGCCTTCTCTGGACAGGGTAATGAAAAACTGTTTTTT | CASSQAFSGQGNEKLFF | TRBJ1-4 | TRBD1 | TRBV4-1 | .
TGTGCCAGCAGCCTAGGGACTAGCGGGACCTACGAGCAGTACTTC | CASSLGTSGTYEQYF | TRBJ2-7 | TRBD2 | TRBV7-9 | .
TGTGCCAGCAGCTTAGGGCTAGCGGGAACCCCTCAGTATTTT | CASSLGLAGTPQYF | TRBJ2-3 | TRBD2 | TRBV7-3 | .
TGTGCCAGTACCGAAGGGAGGCGCACAGATACGCAGTATTTT | CASTEGRRTDTQYF | TRBJ2-3 | . | TRBV19 | .
TGTGCCAGCAGCCTACGACAGGGAGGAGGAGAGACCCAGTACTTC | CASSLRQGGGETQYF | TRBJ2-5 | . | TRBV7-7 | .
TGTGCCTGGAACCAACTAGGAGGACAGAACACAGATACGCAGTATTTT | CAWNQLGGQNTDTQYF | TRBJ2-3 | . | TRBV30 | .
TGTGCCAGCAGTCCCGGGGGGGGCTTAACCGGGGAGCTGTTTTTT | CASSPGGGLTGELFF | TRBJ2-2 | TRBD2 | TRBV6-6 | .
TGCGCCAGCAGCTTGACCCTTAATTGGATGGGCAGAGACACTGAAGCTTTCTTT | CASSLTLNWMGRDTEAFF | TRBJ1-1 | . | TRBV5-1 | .
TGTGCCAGCAGCTTGGTGGTAGCGGGATCAGATACGCAGTATTTT | CASSLVVAGSDTQYF | TRBJ2-3 | TRBD2 | TRBV5-6 | .